The next 22 T cell receptor beta chains were all read from a single sample in a study of Graves' ophthalmopathy and Graves' hyperthyroidism. Scientists amplified the TCR beta CDR3 regions from RNA transcripts. The first round was an RT-PCR with HTBI primers, and the second round was a multiplex PCR. Using its own MiXCR run on the multiplex PCR reads, TCRdb lists one record per CDR3 protein. Of around 1.1 million distinct CDR3 sequences in the sample, roughly 35% were seen once. Sequenced input: peripheral blood or thyroid tissue (not recorded which). Source of these receptors: an adult man with Graves' hyperthyroidism.

This clonotype was counted ten times or more. V is TRBV15 and J is TRBJ2-5, with D unresolved. The CDR3 is 12 amino acids. Per germline, CDR1 LNHNV and CDR2 YYDKDF (reference sequence). Trimming took 0 bases from V and 6 from J, leaving 5 bases between them. CDR3 amino acids: CATSRDGQTQYF. The DNA for the CDR3 is TGTGCCACCAGCAGAGATGGGCAGACCCAGTACTTC. Looking up the rest from reference TRBV15 and TRBJ2-5 gives the full variable domain: DAMVIQNPRYQVTQFGKPVTLSCSQTLNHNVMYWYQQKSSQAPKLLFHYYDKDFNNEADTPDNFQSRRPNTSFCFLDIRSPGLGDTAMYLCATSRDGQTQYFGPGTRLLVL.

At least ten counts were recorded for this clonotype. This chain joins TRBV5-5 and TRBJ1-4; no clear D gene. This CDR3 is built from 14 residues. Deletions cut 5 bases from V and 7 bases from J, with 15 bases between. CDR1 SGHKS and CDR2 YYEKEE come from the germline V gene (reference sequence). The CDR3 loop reads CASRRTPPSEKLFF. The CDR3 coding sequence is TGTGCCAGCAGACGGACCCCGCCCAGTGAAAAACTGTTTTTT.

V gene TRBV12-3 or TRBV12-4 combines with J gene TRBJ1-2; no definite D call. The CDR3 is 15 residues long. The V gene lost 7 bases and the J gene lost 1 base, with 16 bases spanning the gap. CDR3 nucleotides: TGTGCCAGCAAGGGCCGCCCATGGGATAACTATGGCTACACCTTC. Translation gives CASKGRPWDNYGYTF.

This clonotype was recorded a few times. This chain joins TRBV25-1 and TRBJ2-7; 14 bases fit TRBD2. Germline V gene sequence: CDR1 MGHDK, CDR2 SYGVNS. V lost 8 bases and J lost 7; bases outside the gene matches: 13. There are 16 residues in the CDR3. This CDR3 is CASVRPGTSGSSEQYF. In nucleotides, the CDR3 is TGTGCCAGCGTGAGGCCCGGGACTAGCGGGAGTAGTGAGCAGTACTTC.

The CDR3 sequence: CASSPYLTRISYEQYF. The DNA for the CDR3 is TGTGCCAGCAGTCCTTATTTGACAAGAATCTCCTACGAGCAGTACTTC. The rearrangement uses TRBV27 and TRBJ2-7; D uncertain. The germline gives CDR1 MNHEY, CDR2 SMNVEV (reference sequence). Trimming left V 5 bases short and J 0 bases short, with 17 bases between. The CDR3 sequence is 16 residues long.

This clonotype was counted only a few times. The chain links TRBV19 to TRBJ2-7; 9 nucleotides match TRBD1. This CDR3 spans 19 amino acids. V was clipped by 9 bases and J by 2 bases; unmatched bases: 23. Germline V CDR1 and CDR2: LNHDA, SQIVND (reference sequence). CDR3 region: CASSAERGPSGQGPYEQYF. The CDR3 region has the DNA TGTGCCAGCAGTGCGGAGAGGGGGCCGTCGGGACAGGGACCCTACGAGCAGTACTTC.

This clonotype showed up just a few times. This may stem from a read error, because a much larger clone lies one nucleotide away. CDR3 DNA: TGCAGTGCTAACCGGGACAGGGACCACGAGCAGTACTTC. Its translation is CSANRDRDHEQYF. The gene calls are TRBV20-1 and TRBJ2-7; 9 positions match TRBD1. Trimming cost V 4 bases and J 5 bases; bases outside gene matches: 6. CDR1 and CDR2 from the germline V gene are DFQATT and SNEGSKA (reference sequence). The CDR3 covers 13 residues.

This clonotype was seen ten or more times. V gene TRBV19 combines with J gene TRBJ1-1; D unresolved. This CDR3 is built from 11 residues. V lost 4 bases and J 10 bases, leaving 10 bases between the germline ends. The germline CDR1 and CDR2 sequences are LNHDA and SQIVND (reference sequence). Here the CDR3 reads CASSTAAGAFF. The CDR3 DNA reads as TGTGCCAGTAGTACGGCAGCGGGAGCTTTCTTT.

This rearrangement joins TRBV2 to TRBJ2-5, with 10 bases matching TRBD1. From germline, CDR1 is SNHLY and CDR2 FYNNEI. The CDR3 is 15 amino acids. V lost 5 bases, J lost 5 bases, and 8 bases stayed unmatched. CDR3 sequence (DNA): TGTGCCAGCAGTTACATGGGACAGGGGTTGGAGACCCAGTACTTC. Protein sequence: CASSYMGQGLETQYF.

This clonotype was detected ten times or more. The genes are TRBV29-1 and TRBJ1-1; D ambiguous. In germline, CDR1 is SQVTM, CDR2 ANQGSEA. V shed 0 bases and J shed 7 bases, with 15 bases lying between them. The CDR3 has 14 amino acids. The CDR3 DNA follows: TGCAGCGTTGAAGATCGGGGTGACCGAATTGAAGCTTTCTTT. Its translation is CSVEDRGDRIEAFF. Complete variable domain (other parts from reference TRBV29-1 and TRBJ1-1): SAVISQKPSRDICQRGTSLTIQCQVDSQVTMMFWYRQQPGQSLTLIATANQGSEATYESGFVIDKFPISRPNLTFSTLTVSNMSPEDSSIYLCSVEDRGDRIEAFFGQGTRLTVV.

Concerning this clonotype: A much bigger clone sits one base away, suggesting this may be a read error. The V and J genes are TRBV15 and TRBJ1-6; maybe TRBD1 (5 bases). The CDR3 has 13 residues. Germline V lookup: CDR1 LNHNV, CDR2 YYDKDF (reference sequence). The CDR3 coding sequence is TGTGCCATCAGCGTGGGGGTTAATTCACCCCTCCACTTT. It yields the protein CAISVGVNSPLHF. Looking up the rest from reference TRBV15 and TRBJ1-6 gives the full variable domain: DAMVIQNPRYQVTQFGKPVTLSCSQTLNHNVMYWYQQKSSQAPKLLFHYYDKDFNNEADTPDNFQSRRPNTSFCFLDIRSPGLGDTAMYLCAISVGVNSPLHFGNGTRLTVT.

The table lists this clonotype with many counts. The CDR3 region has the DNA TGTGCCAGCAGCTTAGACTCATCCGGGAATCAGCCCCAGCATTTT. As protein: CASSLDSSGNQPQHF. V usage is TRBV7-9 and J usage is TRBJ1-5; unclear D gene. Trimming stripped 1 base from V and 4 bases from J, with 11 bases between. Germline CDR1 and CDR2: SEHNR and FQNEAQ (reference sequence). The CDR3 runs 15 residues.

The chain links TRBV7-9 to TRBJ2-5, with 8 bases aligning to TRBD2. Germline V lookup: CDR1 SEHNR, CDR2 FQNEAQ (reference sequence). Trimming removed 5 bases from V and 4 bases from J; junction bases left unmatched: 15. CDR3 length: 17 amino acids. The CDR3 DNA reads TGTGCCAGCAGCCCAACCAGTGGTAGCGGGACGGGAGAGACCCAGTACTTC. Its protein is CASSPTSGSGTGETQYF.

This chain uses TRBV14 with TRBJ1-2, with TRBD1 matching over 7 bases. The CDR3 runs to 14 residues. J was trimmed by 3 bases and V by 8 bases; bases with no gene match: 9. Germline-derived CDR1 and CDR2 are SGHDN and FVKESK. The CDR3 protein is CASASTGTDYGYTF. CDR3 nucleotide sequence: TGTGCCAGCGCCAGTACCGGGACAGACTATGGCTACACCTTC.

This clonotype was seen only a few times. The V gene is TRBV27, the J gene TRBJ2-5; a weak D match, TRBD1 (6 bases). Trimming removed 1 base from V and 1 base from J, with 10 bases in between. Germline CDR1 reads MNHEY; CDR2 reads SMNVEV (reference sequence). CDR3 size: 15 residues. The chain's CDR3 is CASSLFGTRQETQYF. As DNA, the CDR3 is TGTGCCAGCAGTTTATTCGGGACACGCCAAGAGACCCAGTACTTC.

There are many counts of this clonotype. This chain connects TRBV10-2 to TRBJ1-5, with 7 bases lining up with TRBD1. The ends lost 8 bases at V and 0 bases at J; junction bases unmatched: 13. CDR1 WSHSY and CDR2 SAAADI come from the germline V gene. This CDR3 region has 17 residues. The CDR3 sequence is CASGEGQGGNSNQPQHF. In DNA form, the CDR3 reads TGCGCCAGCGGGGAGGGGCAGGGGGGGAATAGCAATCAGCCCCAGCATTTT.

This clonotype was counted at least ten times. The CDR3 nucleotides are TGTGCCAGTAGTATGCAGCATGGTAATGAAAAACTGTTTTTT. Translating it yields CASSMQHGNEKLFF. The gene calls are TRBV19 and TRBJ1-4; D is unclear. V was shortened by 3 bases and J by 4 bases, with 9 bases between the two germline ends. The CDR3 sequence is 14 residues long. The germline gives CDR1 LNHDA, CDR2 SQIVND (reference sequence).

With respect to this clonotype: The junction and the germline gene differ at one end; a read error may be behind it. J is TRBJ2-7 and V is TRBV6-5; possible D gene TRBD1, 5 bases. This CDR3 comprises 12 residues. Per the germline V gene, CDR1 is MNHEY and CDR2 is SVGAGI. The chain's CDR3 is CASPKATGRPNF. The CDR3 DNA is TGTGCCAGCCCCAAGGCTACAGGACGGCCCAACTTC.

The V gene is TRBV2, the J gene TRBJ2-3; TRBD1 or TRBD2 may be the D gene (5 bases each). CDR1 SNHLY and CDR2 FYNNEI come from the germline V gene. This CDR3 comprises 13 residues. Trimming stripped 5 bases from V and 2 bases from J, with 8 bases between. The CDR3 reads CASSRDPTDTQYF. The CDR3 DNA reads as TGTGCCAGCAGTAGGGACCCCACAGATACGCAGTATTTT.

The rearrangement links TRBV25-1 to TRBJ2-7, with D possibly matching TRBD1 (6 bases). Trimming took off 3 bases at V and 5 bases at J, with 11 bases between the two ends. The germline V gene has CDR1 MGHDK and CDR2 SYGVNS. The CDR3 has 13 amino acids. CDR3 loop: CASSDYRVHEQYF. The CDR3 DNA follows: TGTGCCAGCAGTGACTACAGGGTTCACGAGCAGTACTTC.

The chain carries TRBV7-6 and TRBJ2-6; D is undetermined. V lost 1 base and J lost 0, with 13 bases in between. The CDR3 consists of 18 residues. Germline-derived CDR1 and CDR2 are SGHVS and FNYEAQ. For the CDR3, the DNA is TGTGCCAGCAGCTTAGGCCACGGAATTATCTCTGGGGCCAACGTCCTGACTTTC. Amino acid sequence: CASSLGHGIISGANVLTF.

As concerns this clonotype: Just one base apart from a much larger clone, this may be a read error. The rearrangement links TRBV7-2 to TRBJ1-5, with TRBD1 identical over 9 bases. The V segment lost 4 bases and the J segment 1 base; nucleotides outside the gene matches: 5. CDR1 is SGHTA, CDR2 FQGNSA, per germline. This CDR3 region has 16 residues. The DNA of the CDR3 is TGTGCCAGCAGCTCAGGGACAGGGTTGAGCAATCAGCCCCAGCATTTT. Encoded protein: CASSSGTGLSNQPQHF.